Presented here are 14 T cell receptor beta chains from one specimen sequenced in a study of Graves' ophthalmopathy and Graves' hyperthyroidism. The authors amplified TCR beta CDR3 regions, and they did so from RNA transcripts for repertoire sequencing. An opening RT-PCR round employed HTBI primers and preceded a second-round multiplex PCR. MiXCR was run by TCRdb on the multiplex PCR reads, yielding one entry per CDR3 protein. The sample contains 150,000 to 200,000 distinct CDR3 sequences, approximately 40% of which appear only once. The specimen was peripheral blood. The source is a man aged 30 to 45 with Graves' ophthalmopathy.

This clonotype was counted ten times or more. The chain combines TRBV28 with TRBJ1-5, with TRBD1 as a possible D gene (6 bases). Trimming pared 6 bases from V and 6 bases from J, leaving 12 bases between. This CDR3 contains 13 residues. The germline CDR1 and CDR2 sequences are MDHEN and SYDVKM. This CDR3 is CASSDTGSQPQHF. The CDR3 bases are TGTGCCAGCAGCGATACAGGGAGTCAGCCCCAGCATTTT.

About this clonotype: An end of the junction differs from the germline gene, which may be a read error. CDR3: CASSEPGTTEAFF. In DNA, the CDR3 is TGCGCCAGCAGTGAGCCAGGGACTACTGAAGCTTTCTTT. V usage is TRBV6-1 and J usage is TRBJ1-1, with D possibly being TRBD1 (5 bases). CDR1 is MNHNS, CDR2 SASEGT, per germline. The CDR3 is 13 amino acids.

The chain carries TRBV19 and TRBJ1-1, with TRBD1 identical over 7 bases. Germline lookup yields CDR1 LNHDA and CDR2 SQIVND (reference sequence). The CDR3 is made up of 14 amino acids. The J segment lost 0 bases and the V segment lost 7 bases, leaving 5 bases of the junction unmatched. The CDR3 is CASNPTGLNTEAFF. The DNA for the CDR3 is TGTGCCAGTAATCCGACAGGGCTGAACACTGAAGCTTTCTTT.

The V gene is TRBV6-1, the J gene TRBJ1-1; no clear D. The CDR3 has 14 amino acids. Trimming shortened V by 3 bases and J by 6 bases, and 14 bases separated the two germline ends. CDR1 and CDR2 from the germline V gene are MNHNS and SASEGT. The DNA of the CDR3 is TGTGCCAGCAGTGATGTCGGCCAAAACGCTGAAGCTTTCTTT. It yields the protein CASSDVGQNAEAFF.

In its sample, this clonotype was seen many times. The rearrangement uses TRBV27 and TRBJ2-5; D remains unclear. This CDR3 contains 15 residues. Trimming left V 1 base short and J 2 bases short, with 11 bases between. Germline V gene lookup returns CDR1 MNHEY and CDR2 SMNVEV (reference sequence). DNA of the CDR3: TGTGCCAGCAGTTTATGGGCAGGTAGACAAGAGACCCAGTACTTC. Amino acid sequence: CASSLWAGRQETQYF.

This clonotype has at least ten counts. V usage is TRBV28 and J usage is TRBJ1-5; a possible D gene is TRBD1 (6 bases). CDR3 length: 14 residues. Trimming took off 5 bases at V and 6 bases at J, with 14 bases between the two ends. CDR1 is MDHEN, CDR2 SYDVKM, per germline. For the CDR3, the DNA is TGTGCCAGCAGTATATACCGACAGGCTCAGCCCCAGCATTTT. Encoded protein: CASSIYRQAQPQHF.

This clonotype came up many times. V usage is TRBV25-1 and J usage is TRBJ2-5, with 11 bases identical to TRBD1. The length of the CDR3 is 18 residues. V lost 3 bases, J lost 0 bases, and 9 bases stayed unmatched. From germline, CDR1 is MGHDK and CDR2 SYGVNS. Written as DNA, the CDR3 is TGTGCCAGCAGTGACTCTCCGGGGACAGGGGGGTACCAAGAGACCCAGTACTTC. This gives the protein CASSDSPGTGGYQETQYF.

V usage is TRBV6-1 and J usage is TRBJ2-7, with D unclear. The length of the CDR3 is 11 residues. Trimming took 7 bases from V and 7 from J, leaving 11 bases between them. Germline loops: CDR1 MNHNS, CDR2 SASEGT. CDR3 in DNA: TGTGCCAGCAATATAGGAGCAGAGCAGTACTTC. Its translation: CASNIGAEQYF.

This clonotype was seen repeatedly, ten times or more. The CDR3 protein is CAGPGQGEVYGYTF. As DNA, the CDR3 is TGTGCCGGCCCGGGACAGGGGGAGGTATACGGCTACACCTTC. The chain joins TRBV30 to TRBJ1-2; 11 bases are shared with TRBD1. The CDR3 contains 14 residues. The V gene's germline CDR1 is GTSNPN and CDR2 SVGIG (reference sequence). Trimming at V came to 8 bases and at J to 8 bases, leaving 13 bases not matched to a gene.

This clonotype was counted at least ten times. CDR3: CASSPLKGSNQPQHF. CDR3 bases: TGTGCCAGCTCACCACTCAAGGGAAGCAATCAGCCCCAGCATTTT. This sequence joins TRBV18 and TRBJ1-5, with D uncertain. Looked up from germline, CDR1 is KGHSH and CDR2 is LQKENI. V lost 1 base and J 1 base, leaving 8 bases between the germline ends. CDR3 length: 15 residues.

This clonotype was recorded many times. V usage is TRBV11-1 and J usage is TRBJ2-5; 8 bases are shared with TRBD2. Germline CDR1 reads SGHAT; CDR2 reads FQDESV (reference sequence). V dropped 4 bases and J dropped 1; count of bases not matched to a gene: 17. The CDR3 is 19 amino acids. The CDR3 DNA reads TGTGCCAGCAGCTCACCCTCCGGGGGGGGCGAAGGCCCCCAAGAGACCCAGTACTTC. Protein sequence: CASSSPSGGGEGPQETQYF.

The count of this clonotype is one. This sequence joins TRBV28 and TRBJ1-2; D uncertain. The CDR3 has 14 residues. CDR1 MDHEN and CDR2 SYDVKM come from the germline V gene. Trimming left V 3 bases short and J 3 bases short, with 11 bases between. The chain's CDR3 is CASSFFGYHYGYTF. The CDR3 DNA reads as TGTGCCAGCAGTTTTTTTGGTTACCACTATGGCTACACCTTC.

In its sample, this clonotype was seen many times. The chain carries TRBV29-1 and TRBJ2-7; no reliable D call. The germline V and J ends were trimmed by 6 bases and 9 bases, with 15 bases remaining between them. Germline CDR1 reads SQVTM; CDR2 reads ANQGSEA. The CDR3 totals 11 residues. The CDR3, as DNA: TGCAGCGTGATAAGGGATTTGGGGCAGTACTTC. It yields the protein CSVIRDLGQYF.

This clonotype was seen many times. As DNA, the CDR3 is TGTGCCATCAGTGAGTCCTGGGACACTGAAGCTTTCTTT. Encoded protein: CAISESWDTEAFF. The genes are TRBV10-3 and TRBJ1-1; D gene ambiguous. The V and J ends lost 0 bases and 3 bases respectively, with 5 bases between them. Per the germline V gene, CDR1 is ENHRY and CDR2 is SYGVKD. The CDR3 spans 13 residues.